These 18 T cell receptor beta chains share one sample of origin, sequenced in a study of blood T cells in healthy people across ages. Alongside a J-beta primer mix, a sample-barcoded 5' primer served in a second PCR lasting about 7 to 11 cycles. MiXCR was run by TCRdb on the 5' RACE reads, yielding one entry per CDR3 protein. The data show 1.5 million to 1.8 million distinct CDR3 sequences, with 42% seen just once and approximately 4.1% held by the top ten. Specimen: blood. The receptors were sampled from a woman aged 18-29 years in good health.

This clonotype was found a few times. CDR3 sequence reads: CASSLAPARYYEQYF. The CDR3 bases are TGTGCCAGCAGCTTAGCCCCGGCAAGGTACTACGAGCAGTACTTC. This chain connects TRBV7-2 to TRBJ2-7, with D unresolved. Trimming left V 0 bases short and J 3 bases short, with 12 bases between. CDR3 length equals 15 residues. Looked up from germline, CDR1 is SGHTA and CDR2 is FQGNSA.

The rearrangement links TRBV10-3 to TRBJ2-1; the match to TRBD2 covers 16 bases. The CDR3 extends over 17 amino acids. Trimming cost V 8 bases and J 6 bases; bases outside gene matches: 10. CDR1 is ENHRY and CDR2 is SYGVKD in the germline V gene. CDR3 in amino acids: CAIAPGLAGGPTNEQFF. CDR3 nucleotide sequence: TGTGCCATCGCTCCGGGACTAGCGGGAGGGCCGACCAATGAGCAGTTCTTC.

The V and J genes are TRBV10-3 and TRBJ1-2, with a weak D call TRBD1 (6 bases). The germline CDR1 and CDR2 sequences are ENHRY and SYGVKD. The CDR3 loop spans 14 amino acids. Trimming shortened V by 8 bases and J by 3 bases, and 16 bases separated the two germline ends. DNA for the CDR3: TGTGCCATCCTCAGAACAGGGTCGTACTATGGCTACACCTTC. Its translation is CAILRTGSYYGYTF.

For this clonotype: This could be a read error, since a much larger clone is one nucleotide away. The chain uses TRBV27 and TRBJ1-2, with 8 bases lining up with TRBD1. This CDR3 comprises 14 residues. CDR1 and CDR2 from the germline V gene are MNHEY and SMNVEV (reference sequence). V trimming: 3 bases; J trimming: 10 bases; junction bases outside the gene matches: 10. The CDR3 coding sequence is TGTGCCAGCAGTTTCCGCGGGGACAGGTGGGACTACACCTTC. Translating it yields CASSFRGDRWDYTF.

This clonotype showed up just a few times. The V call is TRBV7-2, the J call TRBJ1-2; the D is unclear. Germline CDR1 SGHTA, CDR2 FQGNSA. The CDR3 is 15 residues long. With 1 base removed from V and 3 bases from J, the gap between germline ends came to 12 bases. CDR3 protein: CASSLGVSPYYGYTF. The CDR3, as DNA: TGTGCCAGCAGCTTAGGGGTGTCTCCATACTATGGCTACACCTTC.

The gene calls are TRBV3-1 and TRBJ2-3; 9 bases align to TRBD1. CDR3 length: 14 residues. Germline V gene lookup returns CDR1 LGHDT and CDR2 YNNKEL (reference sequence). Losses at the gene ends were 4 bases for V and 7 bases for J; bases not matched to a gene: 6. Here the CDR3 DNA reads TGTGCCAGCAGCCCGACAGGGGGTATACATACGCAGTATTTT. As protein: CASSPTGGIHTQYF.

This clonotype was counted only a few times. The genes are TRBV28 and TRBJ2-6; D uncertain. Trimming took 6 bases from V and 3 from J, leaving 6 bases between them. The germline V gene has CDR1 MDHEN and CDR2 SYDVKM. The CDR3 contains 13 residues. DNA for the CDR3: TGTGCCAGCAGCGTCAATGGGGCCAACGTCCTGACTTTC. Translation: CASSVNGANVLTF.

This clonotype occurred a few times. V and J are TRBV4-1 and TRBJ1-2, with D hard to call. Germline V lookup: CDR1 MGHRA, CDR2 YSYEKL. This CDR3 comprises 15 residues. The V end lost 1 base, the J end lost 7 bases, and 16 bases lay between the germline ends. The CDR3 is CASSQVVGSYSGYTF. Here the CDR3 DNA reads TGCGCCAGCAGCCAAGTGGTGGGGTCCTACTCTGGCTACACCTTC.

The rearrangement links TRBV20-1 to TRBJ1-2, with a tentative D call TRBD1 (6 bases). Trimming left V 0 bases short and J 8 bases short, with 16 bases between. In germline, CDR1 is DFQATT, CDR2 SNEGSKA (reference sequence). The length of the CDR3 is 14 residues. The CDR3: CSARDLTGLRGYTF. The CDR3 DNA reads as TGCAGTGCTAGAGATCTAACAGGGCTAAGAGGCTACACCTTC.

The chain employs TRBV20-1 and TRBJ2-1; 7 positions agree with TRBD2. Trimming at V came to 4 bases and at J to 8 bases, leaving 11 bases not matched to a gene. The CDR3 contains 14 residues. Per the germline V gene, CDR1 is DFQATT and CDR2 is SNEGSKA (reference sequence). The CDR3 protein is CSATPGRANYEQFF. Here the CDR3 DNA reads TGCAGTGCTACACCGGGGAGGGCCAACTATGAGCAGTTCTTC.

This clonotype has a handful of counts. This rearrangement joins TRBV12-3 or TRBV12-4 to TRBJ1-1; possible D gene TRBD1, 5 bases. V lost 3 bases to trimming and J lost 5 bases, with 16 bases between them. The CDR3 is made up of 15 amino acids. This chain's CDR3 is CASSFFLQGWTEAFF. The CDR3 DNA sequence: TGTGCCAGCAGTTTCTTTTTGCAGGGTTGGACTGAAGCTTTCTTT.

This chain links TRBV4-3 with TRBJ1-5; no firm D call. Germline loops: CDR1 LGHNA, CDR2 YSLEER. Trimming left V 0 bases short and J 3 bases short, with 9 bases between. This CDR3 is 15 amino acids long. CDR3 DNA: TGCGCCAGCAGCCAAGATCGTCACCTCAATCAGCCCCAGCATTTT. Amino acid sequence: CASSQDRHLNQPQHF.

The chain couples TRBV20-1 to TRBJ1-5, with D perhaps matching TRBD1 (6 bases). Looked up from germline, CDR1 is DFQATT and CDR2 is SNEGSKA (reference sequence). V lost 6 bases to trimming and J lost 0 bases, with 9 bases between them. This CDR3 is 13 amino acids long. The CDR3 protein is CSAGQFSNQPQHF. The CDR3 DNA is TGCAGTGCCGGACAGTTTAGCAATCAGCCCCAGCATTTT.

The rearrangement joins TRBV29-1 to TRBJ2-7; 7 nucleotides align to TRBD2. After removal of 7 bases from V and 7 bases from J, the junction contained 16 bases not matched to a gene. The CDR3 length is 14 residues. From germline, CDR1 is SQVTM and CDR2 ANQGSEA. The CDR3 sequence: CSADGGGNRGEQYF. The CDR3 nucleotides read TGCAGCGCTGACGGGGGAGGGAACCGAGGGGAGCAGTACTTC.

The gene calls are TRBV14 and TRBJ1-5; TRBD1 is a possible D gene (5 bases). CDR3 size: 14 residues. The ends were cut back, 3 bases at V and 10 bases at J, with 16 bases in the middle. The V gene's germline CDR1 is SGHDN and CDR2 FVKESK. The CDR3 DNA reads TGTGCCAGCAGCCAGGCCCGGGACGGCGCACCCCAGCATTTT. Residues: CASSQARDGAPQHF.

J is TRBJ2-1 and V is TRBV29-1, with a possible D match to TRBD1 (5 bases). The tail of the sequence fits TRBJ2-7 better, so the J call may be wrong. The CDR3 is made up of 15 amino acids. Germline assignment: CDR1 SQVTM and CDR2 ANQGSEA. The CDR3, as DNA: TGCAGCGTTGAGAGAGACAGCCTCCTTAACAATGAGCAGTACTTC. Translating it yields CSVERDSLLNNEQYF.

This sequence joins TRBV5-1 and TRBJ2-2; maybe TRBD2 (6 bases). This CDR3 contains 15 residues. With 4 bases removed from V and 0 bases from J, the gap between germline ends came to 10 bases. CDR1 and CDR2 (germline): SGHRS, YFSETQ. CDR3 region: CASSTGTANTGELFF. The CDR3, as DNA: TGCGCCAGCAGCACCGGGACTGCGAACACCGGGGAGCTGTTTTTT. The complete variable domain, with remaining parts taken from reference TRBV5-1 and TRBJ2-2, reads KAGVTQTPRYLIKTRGQQVTLSCSPISGHRSVSWYQQTPGQGLQFLFEYFSETQRNKGNFPGRFSGRQFSNSRSEMNVSTLELGDSALYLCASSTGTANTGELFFGEGSRLTVL.

This clonotype was counted a few times. The V gene is TRBV20-1, the J gene TRBJ1-6, with D hard to call. Germline CDR1 and CDR2: DFQATT and SNEGSKA (reference sequence). The V end lost 4 bases, the J end lost 0 bases, and 10 bases lay between the germline ends. This CDR3 is built from 15 residues. The CDR3 region has the DNA TGCAGTGCTATGGGGAGGAGCTCCTATAATTCACCCCTCCACTTT. This gives the protein CSAMGRSSYNSPLHF.